The entry below describes one T cell receptor (beta chain). Its cognate antigen has yet to be identified. There are no base qualities to consult, and no much larger clone falls within one base. Libraries were prepared through the immunoSEQ multiplex PCR assay. A mixture of 60 forward primers for TCR Vbeta segments and 13 reverse primers for TCR Jbeta segments was used in the multiplex PCR. Amplification of the CDR3 region of rearranged TCR beta genes was performed with a multiplex PCR assay on genomic DNA. Amplified TCR beta libraries were sequenced as 87-base-pair reads on the Illumina HiSeq System. On the study's bioinformatics: Across the 600 to 700 repertoires, a later analysis counted tens of millions of unique TCR beta chains, approximately 12 million of which were shared by at least two donors. To remove PCR and sequencing errors, raw reads were error-corrected and collapsed into unique sequences using a nearest-neighbor algorithm that merged closely related sequences. CDR3 sequences were aligned to IMGT reference sequences to assign V, D and J gene segments. For a sequence to be retained, at least a six-nucleotide match to both a V gene segment and a J gene segment was required. Rearrangements were called productive when the CDR3 lacked stop codons and stayed in frame with V and J; all others were non-productive. CDR3 was defined according to IMGT convention as the region running from the second conserved V-encoded cysteine to the conserved J-encoded phenylalanine. In an earlier analysis of just under 600 of the donors, sequences lacking an unambiguous match to a single V gene segment were excluded. In an earlier analysis of several hundred of the donors, V segments were called functional above 56.7% productive rearrangements and were called segregating when the between-donor standard deviation exceeded 5%. A statistical classification framework was developed to diagnose cytomegalovirus status using the catalog of TCR beta chain sequences. In a later analysis, TCR nucleotide sequences were compared against IMGT/GENE-DB human TR gene sequences so that V and J genes could be assigned. Using the TCRdist pipeline, a later analysis assigned CDR3 sequences along with most-parsimonious VDJ recombination scenarios. In a later analysis, each TCR beta chain was defined by its CDR3 amino acid sequence together with its V-gene family, and reads lacking a unique V-gene family were excluded. In a later analysis, fewer than 600 highly shared, low-generation-probability nucleotide sequences were removed to address suspected cross-contamination and a sequencing artifact. In a later analysis, a clonal expansion index was calculated for each public chain from normalized within-repertoire ranks of inferred template counts. Generation probabilities in a later analysis came from a VDJ recombination model fitted to out-of-frame rearrangements, and those results were checked against IGoR. In a later analysis, TCR-TCR, TCR-HLA and TCR-CMV co-occurrence was scored with hypergeometric tests, and a repertoire-size bias correction was applied to TCR pairs. A later analysis estimated false discovery rates by permuting HLA or CMV assignments 20 times. In a later analysis, co-occurring TCRs were grouped with DBSCAN, and TCRdist sequence similarity was added when clustering was performed within HLA-allele-positive subsets. For co-occurrence clustering, repertoires with fewer than 30,000 or more than 120,000 public chains were excluded, along with 5 or 6 repertoires with anomalous nucleotide sharing. TCRdb provides this immuneACCESS table in a form limited to in-frame rearrangements. Some clones are lacking; in checked studies, under half of them reflect an unresolved V gene, and why the rest are absent is not known. D and trimming were read from the DNA, whereas the V and J calls and clone size are those reported in that table. Here the sample has a few hundred thousand clones; about four fifths occur a single time. About 0.3% of the sample is held by the ten biggest clonotypes.

This specimen comes from a study of cytomegalovirus exposure and HLA in healthy donors (TCRdb year 2017). Broadly, across the study: According to an earlier analysis of several hundred of the donors, about 190 million T cells yielded 117 million unique TCR beta sequences and about 280 Gb of sequence data. Roughly 5 DR-DQ haplotypes were treated as single units for association and clustering because of strong linkage in the cohort. To predict cytomegalovirus infection status, the study combined high-throughput TCR immunosequencing, statistical association of individual TCRs with disease status, and machine learning. The T cell repertoires of 700 or so subjects were profiled by immunosequencing and related to cytomegalovirus serostatus. Of the 300 to 500 genotyped donors, less than 90% were placed in the genetic ancestry cluster associated with self-reported Caucasian donors. Among approximately 370 genotyped donors of the cohort, an average of around 250,000 unique TCR beta nucleotide sequences was sequenced per donor, of which 15% to 20% were non-productive. An early release that covered roughly 600 HLA-typed donors contained about 300 gigabases of sequencing data and tens of millions of unique TCR sequences. To decide whether each TCR beta V gene segment behaved as functional or pseudogenic, an earlier analysis of fewer than 750 of the donors relied on high-throughput TCR beta sequencing. The later analysis used no new phenotypic data to find candidate immune exposures, relying instead on TCR beta sequences and their occurrence across donors. A later genetic analysis took genome-wide SNP genotypes for about 65% of the roughly 670 donors and used that subset as a discovery cohort. In a later analysis, previously published TCR beta repertoires from 550 to 700 donors were re-analyzed and high-resolution HLA genotyping was added so that TCR occurrence patterns could be studied. In addition to the first cohort of 500 to 850 subjects, a separate validation cohort of 120 different subjects was used. Every discovery cohort repertoire had been produced on one sequencing platform. Alongside the repertoire data, information on donor age, sex, ethnicity and CMV serostatus was compiled. Class I and class II HLA loci were covered by the typing at four-digit resolution. Typing coverage varied by locus: roughly 620-640 donors for A, B, C, DRB1 and DQB1; more than 500 for DQA1; over 600 for DPA1; under 490 for DPB1. The aim of the study was to test whether cataloging public T cell receptors could identify signatures of past pathogen exposure. Broader findings and caveats from the paper: A later analysis found that TCR association rates varied across HLA loci, with DRB1 alleles showing the most associated TCRs and HLA-C alleles the fewest. The cohort was sequenced for TCR beta chains only, and without alpha or paired-chain data the features that could be detected were limited. A later genetic analysis associated a missense DCLRE1C variant with V-gene and J-gene trimming of TCR beta chains, and an independent cohort replicated the association. A few of the identified cytomegalovirus-associated TCR beta chains were confirmed in vitro to be specific for cytomegalovirus antigens. Sequencing depth was assumed to be roughly uniform across donors in the presence/absence analyses, though that assumption may not hold. A cluster of highly shared sequence variants was judged likely to represent a technical artifact of the sequencing pipeline. Because counts were too low, roughly 16 rarely observed V segments, including chromosome 9 orphons, were left out of the earlier analysis of 587 of the donors. Assigning TCR associations to individual alleles was difficult when HLA alleles, especially DR and DQ, strongly co-occurred. Linkage disequilibrium might explain the correlated functional status among segregating V segments, but an unknown experimental factor could not be ruled out. In a later genetic analysis, fewer N-insertions in productive TCRs were reported among donors in an Asian-associated ancestry cluster than the roughly 640-donor mean. In a later analysis, most CMV-associated TCR beta chains were found to appear HLA-restricted, with HLA associations seemingly driven largely by CMV exposure. The only immune exposure information available for the cohort was CMV serostatus. Compared with equally common non-associated chains, HLA-associated TCR beta chains in a later analysis were more clonally expanded and had lower generation probabilities. A further reported finding was that TCR beta sequences accurately predicted the HLA-A and HLA-B alleles for most subjects in the first cohort. Several of the top co-occurrence clusters appeared to be linked to parvovirus B19, influenza, CMV and Epstein-Barr virus, according to a later analysis. Across donors, most TCR sequences were observed very rarely, whereas some public TCRs were present in many individuals. A total of 150 to 200 TCR beta chains were listed by the study as associated with cytomegalovirus. At a false discovery rate of 0.05, a later analysis linked about 17,000 TCR beta sequences to specific HLA alleles. In an earlier analysis of about 600 of the donors, most TCR beta V segments appeared in productive rearrangements about 87% or about 30% of the time, broadly matching IMGT annotations. Because HLA typing was unavailable for some donors at each locus, only the typed subset was used in association tests. The classifier was reported to diagnose cytomegalovirus status with high specificity and sensitivity in both the original and validation cohorts. It was suggested by the authors that the approach could potentially be generalized to other disease states and immunological phenotypes.

The cohort comprised 670 or so healthy bone marrow donors. At the time of sampling, all cohort members were nominally healthy, though unrecorded immune exposures were likely present. The donor was CMV seronegative and belonged to the group of around 350 seronegative cohort members. A peripheral blood sample was provided by each donor, and peripheral blood mononuclear cells were used for TCR beta sequencing. Genomic DNA was extracted from the blood cell samples with the Qiagen DNeasy Blood Extraction Kit. The sequence was obtained from a girl aged 2 to 9 in good health and CMV-seronegative. Sequenced material: PBMCs.

This receptor has the CDR3 CASVAARTMNTEAFF. The sequenced DNA is TGTGCTAGTGTGGCGGCCAGAACCATGAACACTGAAGCTTTCTTT. Here the chain combines TRBV12-5 and TRBJ1-1, with the D gene not clear enough to name. Including cysteine and phenylalanine, the CDR3 has 15 amino acids. The sequence is cut down to CDR3 DNA, 45 bases in frame from base 1. The germline V gene provides CDR1 LGHNT and CDR2 FRNRAP. Between the V and J ends, shortened by 7 bases and 0 bases respectively, the junction contains 15 bases.